Each of the 22 T cell receptor beta chains below was sequenced from the same sample in a study of beta chain features in type 1 diabetes. Investigators reverse transcribed all isolated RNA, so they sequenced expressed TCRB transcripts. Produced via immunoSEQ multiplex PCR; TCRdb's table is partial and in-frame only. The profile shows around 250,000 clones, over 65% of them singletons. Sequenced material: naive CD4+ T cells from blood. These receptors were taken from a man in his thirties or forties in good health.

This chain connects TRBV7-2 to TRBJ2-6; TRBD2 might be the D (5 bases). Trimming left V 1 base short and J 1 base short, with 8 bases between. The CDR3 is made up of 16 amino acids. Germline V gives CDR1 SGHTA, CDR2 FQGNSA. The CDR3 nucleotides are TGTGCCAGCAGCTTAGTAGGCGGGTCTGGGGCCAACGTCCTGACTTTC. Translating it yields CASSLVGGSGANVLTF. The full variable domain, in which reference TRBV7-2 and TRBJ2-6 provide the parts outside the CDR3, is GAGVSQSPSNKVTEKGKDVELRCDPISGHTALYWYRQSLGQGLEFLIYFQGNSAPDKSGLPSDRFSAERTGGSVSTLTIQRTQQEDSAVYLCASSLVGGSGANVLTFGAGSRLTVL.

The V gene is TRBV29-1, the J gene TRBJ1-2; D unclear. The CDR3 has 13 residues. The germline CDR1 and CDR2 sequences are SQVTM and ANQGSEA. V lost 4 bases to trimming and J lost 6 bases, with 15 bases between them. DNA of the CDR3: TGCAGCGTTGCTCCGCTCCTGGAGGATGGCTACACCTTC. As protein: CSVAPLLEDGYTF.

V usage is TRBV5-6 and J usage is TRBJ2-5; D is unresolved. Germline V gene sequence: CDR1 SGHDT, CDR2 YYEEEE. Trimming shortened V by 1 base and J by 4 bases, and 2 bases separated the two germline ends. This CDR3 has 11 residues. DNA for the CDR3: TGTGCCAGCAGCTTGACAGAGACCCAGTACTTC. Protein product: CASSLTETQYF.

The V gene is TRBV29-1, the J gene TRBJ2-1, with D perhaps matching TRBD1 (6 bases). CDR3 length equals 13 residues. Germline values: CDR1 SQVTM, CDR2 ANQGSEA. The V end was cut by 7 bases, the J end by 3 bases, with 13 bases between. CDR3 loop: CSGEKGDYNEQFF. The CDR3 DNA reads TGCAGCGGGGAGAAGGGGGACTACAATGAGCAGTTCTTC.

This chain links TRBV29-1 with TRBJ1-1, with 7 nucleotides matching TRBD1. This CDR3 spans 11 amino acids. The germline CDR1 and CDR2 sequences are SQVTM and ANQGSEA. J lost 6 bases, V lost 4 bases, and 2 bases had no gene match. DNA for the CDR3: TGCAGCGTTGTCAGGGGGTCTGAAGCTTTCTTT. Translated: CSVVRGSEAFF.

This chain connects TRBV30 to TRBJ1-6, with D unresolved. V was trimmed by 0 bases and J by 10 bases, leaving 13 bases between them. The CDR3 runs 14 residues. The germline gives CDR1 GTSNPN, CDR2 SVGIG (reference sequence). CDR3 DNA sequence: TGTGCCTGGAGTGTACGGGCAAGGGAATCACCCCTCCACTTT. Protein: CAWSVRARESPLHF.

This clone was seen a handful of times. The same CDR3 can be traced to other DNA sequences in this sample. V is TRBV7-2 and J is TRBJ2-5; D is undetermined. Germline values: CDR1 SGHTA, CDR2 FQGNSA. V lost 1 base to trimming and J lost 1 base, with 4 bases between them. The CDR3 length is 13 residues. The CDR3 DNA follows: TGTGCCAGCAGCTTAGAGCGCCAAGAGACCCAGTACTTC. This translates into CASSLERQETQYF.

The chain has TRBV29-1 and TRBJ2-1, with D uncertain. The ends were cut back, 4 bases at V and 9 bases at J, with 19 bases in the middle. The CDR3 totals 14 residues. Germline V gene data show CDR1 as SQVTM and CDR2 as ANQGSEA. The CDR3 is CSVVWQAALSEQFF. Written as DNA, the CDR3 is TGCAGCGTTGTGTGGCAGGCGGCCTTGAGTGAGCAGTTCTTC.

The chain carries TRBV19 and TRBJ2-2; TRBD1 or TRBD2 may be the D gene (5 bases each). V gave up 5 bases and J gave up 5 bases, with 15 bases separating them. This CDR3 is 15 amino acids long. Germline assignment: CDR1 LNHDA and CDR2 SQIVND (reference sequence). In DNA, the CDR3 is TGTGCCAGTAGTCCAGGGCCAGAGGGGACCGGGGAGCTGTTTTTT. It yields the protein CASSPGPEGTGELFF.

This clone occurred once. The CDR3 nucleotides read TGTGCCACCAGCAGAGGAGGGAGCGGGGAGACCCAGTACTTC. This codes for CATSRGGSGETQYF. The chain is built from TRBV15 and TRBJ2-5, with a weak D call TRBD2 (6 bases). The germline V gene encodes CDR1 LNHNV and CDR2 YYDKDF (reference sequence). Trimming shortened V by 1 base and J by 5 bases, and 11 bases separated the two germline ends. The CDR3 spans 14 residues.

J is TRBJ2-1 and V is TRBV7-2, with 9 bases aligning to TRBD1. The V gene's germline CDR1 is SGHTA and CDR2 FQGNSA. The CDR3 contains 15 residues. The junction had 7 bases not matched to a gene; V was cut back by 5 bases and J by 5 bases. In DNA, the CDR3 is TGTGCCAGCAGCCCCAGGGACAGGGTCAACAATGAGCAGTTCTTC. It specifies CASSPRDRVNNEQFF.

The V gene is TRBV29-1, the J gene TRBJ1-2; no clear D gene. V lost 0 bases and J lost 0, with 14 bases in between. The length of the CDR3 is 16 residues. In germline, CDR1 is SQVTM, CDR2 ANQGSEA. CDR3 region: CSVEELRMPPNYGYTF. The CDR3 nucleotides are TGCAGCGTTGAAGAATTGAGGATGCCTCCTAACTATGGCTACACCTTC.

This chain links TRBV9 with TRBJ2-3; TRBD2 agrees at 8 bases. Trimming removed 3 bases from V and 1 base from J; junction bases left unmatched: 4. Per the germline V gene, CDR1 is SGDLS and CDR2 is YYNGEE. CDR3 length: 15 residues. CDR3 residues: CASSATSGGTDTQYF. CDR3 nucleotide sequence: TGTGCCAGCAGCGCTACTAGCGGTGGCACAGATACGCAGTATTTT. The full variable domain, its missing parts supplied by reference TRBV9 and TRBJ2-3, is DSGVTQTPKHLITATGQRVTLRCSPRSGDLSVYWYQQSLDQGLQFLIQYYNGEERAKGNILERFSAQQFPDLHSELNLSSLELGDSALYFCASSATSGGTDTQYFGPGTRLTVL.

This sequence joins TRBV7-2 and TRBJ2-1; 9 nucleotides match TRBD2. Germline-derived CDR1 and CDR2 are SGHTA and FQGNSA. V lost 8 bases, J lost 9 bases, and 14 bases stayed unmatched. The CDR3 loop spans 15 amino acids. The CDR3 region is CASAQSAGGPGEQFF. The CDR3 coding sequence is TGTGCCAGCGCCCAGAGTGCGGGGGGGCCTGGTGAGCAGTTCTTC.

The chain employs TRBV2 and TRBJ1-6, with 7 bases fitting TRBD1. The germline CDR1 and CDR2 sequences are SNHLY and FYNNEI. CDR3 length equals 13 residues. The J segment lost 9 bases and the V segment lost 6 bases, leaving 5 bases of the junction unmatched. The DNA for the CDR3 is TGTGCCAGCAGGGACGGGACAGCTTCACCCCTCCACTTT. Residues: CASRDGTASPLHF.

V gene TRBV5-1 combines with J gene TRBJ2-3; D remains unclear. CDR1 is SGHRS and CDR2 is YFSETQ in the germline V gene. The V gene lost 3 bases and the J gene lost 2 bases, with 10 bases spanning the gap. This CDR3 is 14 amino acids long. The CDR3 coding sequence is TGCGCCAGCAGCTCGGACCGCCTCACAGATACGCAGTATTTT. It codes for CASSSDRLTDTQYF.

This chain uses TRBV29-1 with TRBJ1-5; the match to TRBD1 covers 10 bases. With 7 bases clipped from V and 7 bases from J, the junction kept 4 bases outside the gene matches. The V gene's germline CDR1 is SQVTM and CDR2 ANQGSEA. CDR3 size: 12 residues. CDR3 sequence (DNA): TGCAGCGCCGGGGACAGGGGCCAGCCCCAGCATTTT. It codes for CSAGDRGQPQHF.

The chain links TRBV7-2 to TRBJ1-1; D gene uncertain. The CDR3 sequence is 11 residues long. CDR1 is SGHTA, CDR2 FQGNSA, per germline. V lost 5 bases, J lost 10 bases, and 11 bases lay in between. In DNA, the CDR3 is TGTGCCAGCAGCCCCCAACCCGTAGCTTTCTTT. The encoded protein is CASSPQPVAFF.

This clone was recorded only once. The J gene is TRBJ2-7, the V gene TRBV6-1; tentative D call: TRBD2 (5 bases). Germline V lookup: CDR1 MNHNS, CDR2 SASEGT. Trimming cost V 8 bases and J 4 bases, with 21 bases left between them. CDR3 length: 15 amino acids. CDR3 sequence: CASQSGSATGYEQYF. In DNA, the CDR3 is TGTGCCAGCCAGTCGGGGTCAGCCACGGGGTACGAGCAGTACTTC.

The chain joins TRBV7-8 to TRBJ2-3; 13 bases are shared with TRBD2. J gave up 3 bases and V 5 bases, and 2 bases lay outside the gene matches. The length of the CDR3 is 15 residues. The germline gives CDR1 SGHVS, CDR2 FQNEAQ. The CDR3 bases are TGTGCCAGCAGCCAGGGACTAGCGGGGACAGATACGCAGTATTTT. Amino acid sequence: CASSQGLAGTDTQYF.

V is TRBV7-2 and J is TRBJ1-3, with D uncertain. CDR1 is SGHTA, CDR2 FQGNSA, per germline. V lost 6 bases and J 0 bases, leaving 18 bases between the germline ends. The length of the CDR3 is 17 residues. The chain's CDR3 is CASSPLSRLLSGNTIYF. The CDR3 bases are TGTGCCAGCAGTCCCCTCAGCCGCCTACTCTCTGGAAACACCATATATTTT.

The CDR3 sequence is CASSDRGPTYEQYF. DNA for the CDR3: TGTGCCAGCAGCGACAGGGGCCCAACCTACGAGCAGTACTTC. The chain couples TRBV25-1 to TRBJ2-7, with 8 positions matching TRBD1. The germline V gene has CDR1 MGHDK and CDR2 SYGVNS. The CDR3 extends over 14 amino acids. The V gene end was trimmed by 6 bases and the J gene end by 2 bases; junction bases not matched to a gene: 6.